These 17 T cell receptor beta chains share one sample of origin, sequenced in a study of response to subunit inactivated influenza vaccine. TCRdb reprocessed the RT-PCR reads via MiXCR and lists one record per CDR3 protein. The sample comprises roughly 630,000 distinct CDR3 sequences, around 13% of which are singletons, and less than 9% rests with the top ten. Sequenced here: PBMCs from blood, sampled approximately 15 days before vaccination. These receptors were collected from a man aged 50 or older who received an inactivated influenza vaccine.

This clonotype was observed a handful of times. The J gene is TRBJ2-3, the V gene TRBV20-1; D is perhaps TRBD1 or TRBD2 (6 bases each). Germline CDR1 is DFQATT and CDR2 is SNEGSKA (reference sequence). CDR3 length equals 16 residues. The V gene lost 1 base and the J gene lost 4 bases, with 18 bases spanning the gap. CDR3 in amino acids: CSARVMWGAIADTQYF. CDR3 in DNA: TGCAGTGCTAGAGTAATGTGGGGGGCGATCGCAGATACGCAGTATTTT.

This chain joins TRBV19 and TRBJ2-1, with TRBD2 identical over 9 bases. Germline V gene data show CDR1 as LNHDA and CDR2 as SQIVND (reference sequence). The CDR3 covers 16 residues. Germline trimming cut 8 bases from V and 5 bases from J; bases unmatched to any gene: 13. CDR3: CASLPQDSGRHNEQFF. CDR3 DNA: TGTGCCAGTCTACCCCAAGATAGCGGGAGACACAATGAGCAGTTCTTC.

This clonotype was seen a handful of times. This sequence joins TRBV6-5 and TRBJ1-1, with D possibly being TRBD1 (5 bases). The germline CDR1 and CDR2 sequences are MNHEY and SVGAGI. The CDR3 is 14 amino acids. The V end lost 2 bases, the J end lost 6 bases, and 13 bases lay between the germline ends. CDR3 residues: CASSYGGVVAEAFF. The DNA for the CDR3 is TGTGCCAGCAGTTACGGGGGAGTGGTGGCTGAAGCTTTCTTT.

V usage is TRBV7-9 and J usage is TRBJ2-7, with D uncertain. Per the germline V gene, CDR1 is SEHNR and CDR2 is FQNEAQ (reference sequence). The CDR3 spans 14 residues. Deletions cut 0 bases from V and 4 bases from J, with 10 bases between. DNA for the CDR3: TGTGCCAGCAGCTTAGCAGGGTTAGGTTACGAGCAGTACTTC. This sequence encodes CASSLAGLGYEQYF.

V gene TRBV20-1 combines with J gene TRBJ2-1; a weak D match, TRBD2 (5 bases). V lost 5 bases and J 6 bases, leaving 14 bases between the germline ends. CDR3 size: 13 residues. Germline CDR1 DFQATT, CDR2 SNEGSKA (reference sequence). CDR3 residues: CSAEDRAGNEQFF. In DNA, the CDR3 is TGCAGTGCTGAAGACCGGGCGGGCAATGAGCAGTTCTTC.

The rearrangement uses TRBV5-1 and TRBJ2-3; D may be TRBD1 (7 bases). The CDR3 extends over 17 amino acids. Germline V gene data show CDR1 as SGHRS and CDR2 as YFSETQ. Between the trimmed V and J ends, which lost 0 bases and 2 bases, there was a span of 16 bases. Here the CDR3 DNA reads TGCGCCAGCAGCTTGGCCGGAGGGGGCAGATTCACAGATACGCAGTATTTT. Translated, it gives CASSLAGGGRFTDTQYF.

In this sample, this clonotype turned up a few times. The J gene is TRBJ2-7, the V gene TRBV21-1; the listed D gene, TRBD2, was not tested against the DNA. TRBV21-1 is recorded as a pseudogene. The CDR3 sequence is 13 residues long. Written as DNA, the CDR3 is TGTGCCAGCAGCAAAAGGGCTAGCTACGAGCAGTACTTC. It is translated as CASSKRASYEQYF.

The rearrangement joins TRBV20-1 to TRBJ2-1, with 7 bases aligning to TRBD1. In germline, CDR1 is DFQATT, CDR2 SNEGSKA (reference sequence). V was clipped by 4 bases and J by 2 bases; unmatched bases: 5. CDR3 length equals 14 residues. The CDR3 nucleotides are TGCAGTGCTAAGGGGGCGGAGACCTACAATGAGCAGTTCTTC. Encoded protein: CSAKGAETYNEQFF.

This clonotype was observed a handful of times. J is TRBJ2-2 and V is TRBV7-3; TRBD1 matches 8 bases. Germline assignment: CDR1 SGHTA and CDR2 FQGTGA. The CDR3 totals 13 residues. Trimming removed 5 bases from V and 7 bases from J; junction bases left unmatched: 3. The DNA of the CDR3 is TGTGCCAGCAGCCAGGGGGCAAACGGGGAGCTGTTTTTT. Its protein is CASSQGANGELFF.

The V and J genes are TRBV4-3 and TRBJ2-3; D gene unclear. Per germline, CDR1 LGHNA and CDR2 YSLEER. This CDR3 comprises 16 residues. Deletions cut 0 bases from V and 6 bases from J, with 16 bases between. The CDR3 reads CASSQDLYGRSDTQYF. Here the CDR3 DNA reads TGCGCCAGCAGCCAAGATCTCTACGGAAGGTCCGATACGCAGTATTTT.

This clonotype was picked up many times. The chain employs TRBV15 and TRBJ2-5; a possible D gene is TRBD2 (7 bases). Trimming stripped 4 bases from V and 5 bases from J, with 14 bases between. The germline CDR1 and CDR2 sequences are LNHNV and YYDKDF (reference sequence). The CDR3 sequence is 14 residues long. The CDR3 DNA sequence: TGTGCCACCAGCACCGTAGGGGGGGGGGAGACCCAGTACTTC. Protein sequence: CATSTVGGGETQYF. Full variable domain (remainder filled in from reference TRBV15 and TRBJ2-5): DAMVIQNPRYQVTQFGKPVTLSCSQTLNHNVMYWYQQKSSQAPKLLFHYYDKDFNNEADTPDNFQSRRPNTSFCFLDIRSPGLGDTAMYLCATSTVGGGETQYFGPGTRLLVL.

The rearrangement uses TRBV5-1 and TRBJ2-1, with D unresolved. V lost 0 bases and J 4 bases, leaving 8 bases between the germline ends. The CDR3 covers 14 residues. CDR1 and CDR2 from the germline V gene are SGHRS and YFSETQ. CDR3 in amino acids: CASSLEGKYNEQFF. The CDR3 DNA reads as TGCGCCAGCAGCTTGGAAGGGAAGTACAATGAGCAGTTCTTC.

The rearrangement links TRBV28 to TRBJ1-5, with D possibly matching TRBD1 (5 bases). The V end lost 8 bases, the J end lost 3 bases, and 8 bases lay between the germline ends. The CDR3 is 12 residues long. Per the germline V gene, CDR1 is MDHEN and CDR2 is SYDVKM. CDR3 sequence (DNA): TGTGCCAGCGGGGACTACAATCAGCCCCAGCATTTT. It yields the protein CASGDYNQPQHF.

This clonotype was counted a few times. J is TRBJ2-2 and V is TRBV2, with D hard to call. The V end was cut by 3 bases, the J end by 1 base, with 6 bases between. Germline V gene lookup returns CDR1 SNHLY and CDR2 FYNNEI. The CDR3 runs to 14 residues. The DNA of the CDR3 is TGTGCCAGCAGTGAGATGGTGAACACCGGGGAGCTGTTTTTT. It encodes CASSEMVNTGELFF. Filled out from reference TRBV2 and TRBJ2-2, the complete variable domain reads EPEVTQTPSHQVTQMGQEVILRCVPISNHLYFYWYRQILGQKVEFLVSFYNNEISEKSEIFDDQFSVERPDGSNFTLKIRSTKLEDSAMYFCASSEMVNTGELFFGEGSRLTVL.

CDR3: CAARGIGTGELFF. CDR3 sequence (DNA): TGTGCCGCACGGGGGATAGGCACCGGGGAGCTGTTTTTT. This sequence joins TRBV28 and TRBJ2-2, with D possibly TRBD2 on 6 matching bases. Trimming stripped 11 bases from V and 4 bases from J, with 14 bases between. This CDR3 region has 13 residues. Germline CDR1 reads MDHEN; CDR2 reads SYDVKM.

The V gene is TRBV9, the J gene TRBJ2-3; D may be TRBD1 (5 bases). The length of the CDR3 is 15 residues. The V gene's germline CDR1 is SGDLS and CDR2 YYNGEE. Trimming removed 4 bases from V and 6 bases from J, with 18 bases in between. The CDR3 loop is CASSIDGRVVDTQYF. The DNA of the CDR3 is TGTGCCAGCAGCATCGATGGCAGGGTGGTGGATACGCAGTATTTT.

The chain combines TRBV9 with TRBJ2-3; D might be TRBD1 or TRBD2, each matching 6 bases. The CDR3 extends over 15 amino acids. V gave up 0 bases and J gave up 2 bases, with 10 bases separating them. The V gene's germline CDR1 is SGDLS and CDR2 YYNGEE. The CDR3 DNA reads TGTGCCAGCAGCGTAGAAGGGGGGCTCACAGATACGCAGTATTTT. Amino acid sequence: CASSVEGGLTDTQYF.